The rows below give T cell receptor beta chains drawn from one sample of a study of blood T cell repertoires in COVID-19. Libraries were prepared by immunoSEQ multiplex PCR; TCRdb keeps only in-frame clonotypes and omits some of them. The sample consists of 250,000 or so clones, about four fifths of them appearing once. Sequenced sample: PBMCs or T cells enriched from blood (not recorded which). The receptors were sampled from a woman aged 40 to 50 who had been exposed to COVID-19. Both conserved end residues are part of each CDR3. D genes are given only for firm matches. Where a row states a size, it is once, few, many or the class of an expanded clone; other rows omit it.

clone_size	d_call	j_call	v_call	cdr3_nt	cdr3_aa
NA	TRBD1	TRBJ1-6	TRBV5-5	TGTGCCAGCAGCAATGACAGGGGTAATTCACCCCTCCACTTT	CASSNDRGNSPLHF
few	NA	TRBJ1-2	TRBV27	TGTGCCAGCACTCAAACTGGGGGCAGGGAGAGCGCTAACTATGGCTACACCTTC	CASTQTGGRESANYGYTF
NA	NA	TRBJ1-2	TRBV3-1/TRBV3-2	TGTGCCAGCAGCTTCCAGGGTCATGGCTACACCTTC	CASSFQGHGYTF
NA	TRBD1	TRBJ2-5	TRBV28	TGTGCCAGCAGTTCAAGGACAGGAGAGACCCAGTACTTC	CASSSRTGETQYF
once	TRBD2	TRBJ2-2	TRBV7-6	TGTGCCAGCAGCTTAGCAGGACTAGCGGGGGCCTTTGGGGAGCTGTTTTTT	CASSLAGLAGAFGELFF
NA	NA	TRBJ1-5	TRBV28	TGTGCCAGCAGTTTAGGGGGGACCCCTAGCAATCAGCCCCAGCATTTT	CASSLGGTPSNQPQHF
few	TRBD2	TRBJ2-2	TRBV5-1	TGCGCCAGCAGCTTGGTTCTAGCGGGGGGTACGAACACCGGGGAGCTGTTTTTT	CASSLVLAGGTNTGELFF
NA	NA	TRBJ1-3	TRBV15	TGTGCCACCAGCTCCCAAATGTCAGCTGGAAACACCATATATTTT	CATSSQMSAGNTIYF
NA	NA	TRBJ2-5	TRBV5-6	TGTGCCAGCAGCTTGGCGCATCGTGGGCCTGGGGAGACCCAGTACTTC	CASSLAHRGPGETQYF
NA	TRBD2	TRBJ2-3	TRBV7-2	TGTGCCAGCAGCTTAGTAGCGGGGCCCCCCACAGATACGCAGTATTTT	CASSLVAGPPTDTQYF
NA	NA	TRBJ1-2	TRBV18	TGTGCCAGCTCACTACAGACAGGAGAAGGTGGCTACACCTTC	CASSLQTGEGGYTF
NA	TRBD1	TRBJ2-7	TRBV5-8	TGTGCCAGCAGCAGAAACCGGGACAGAGAAAACGAGCAGTACTTC	CASSRNRDRENEQYF
NA	TRBD1	TRBJ1-2	TRBV28	TGTGCCAGCAGGATACAGGGGGCGACATATGGCTACACCTTC	CASRIQGATYGYTF
NA	TRBD1	TRBJ1-4	TRBV7-7	TGTGCCAGCAGCCCGGGACAGGGGATAGGGACTAATGAAAAACTGTTTTTT	CASSPGQGIGTNEKLFF
few	TRBD1	TRBJ2-7	TRBV4-1	TGCGCCAGCAGCCATCTCCCGGGACAGGGAGCCGACTACGAGCAGTACTTC	CASSHLPGQGADYEQYF
NA	TRBD1	TRBJ1-2	TRBV10-3	TGTGCCATCAGTGAGTCGCAGGGGGACTATGGCTACACCTTC	CAISESQGDYGYTF
NA	NA	TRBJ1-6	TRBV3-1/TRBV3-2	TGTGCCAGCAGCCAGGGCAGGTATTCACCCCTCCACTTT	CASSQGRYSPLHF
NA	NA	TRBJ1-5	TRBV9	TGTGCCAGCAGCCCCGGGGGGGATAGCAATCAGCCCCAGCATTTT	CASSPGGDSNQPQHF
NA	TRBD1	TRBJ1-2	TRBV6-2/TRBV6-3	TGTGCCAGCAGTTACGGGCGTCGACAGGGAGATTATGGCTACACCTTC	CASSYGRRQGDYGYTF
once	NA	TRBJ1-2	TRBV27	TGTGCCAGCGGAACCGGGACGGAGGGTTTCTATGGCTACACCTTC	CASGTGTEGFYGYTF
NA	NA	TRBJ2-1	TRBV19	TGTGCCAGTAGTAACCTAGCCCAGTACAATGAGCAGTTCTTC	CASSNLAQYNEQFF
NA	TRBD1	TRBJ1-2	TRBV13	TGTGCCAGCAGCTTTCAATCAGGGGGAACTGACTATGGCTACACCTTC	CASSFQSGGTDYGYTF
NA	TRBD1	TRBJ2-7	TRBV6-5	TGTGCCAGCAGCTCTGGACAGGGGAGTCGCTACGAGCAGTACTTC	CASSSGQGSRYEQYF
NA	TRBD1	TRBJ1-2	TRBV5-1	TGCGCCAGCAGCTCAGGACAGGGGTTGGATGGCTACACCTTC	CASSSGQGLDGYTF
NA	NA	TRBJ1-4	TRBV18	TGTGCCAGCGCCACAGGAAGCTCAACTAATGAAAAACTGTTTTTT	CASATGSSTNEKLFF
NA	TRBD2	TRBJ2-5	TRBV7-2	TGTGCCAGCGGGCGGGGGTCTCGGGGGGAGACCCAGTACTTC	CASGRGSRGETQYF
NA	TRBD2	TRBJ2-3	TRBV2	TGTGCCAGCAGTGGCCCGGGACTAGTGACAGATACGCAGTATTTT	CASSGPGLVTDTQYF
NA	NA	TRBJ2-3	TRBV19	TGTGCCAGTAGTCCCCAGGGCAAAGATACGCAGTATTTT	CASSPQGKDTQYF
NA	NA	TRBJ1-4	TRBV7-2	TGTGCCAGCAGTAAGGGGCCTGAAAAACTGTTTTTT	CASSKGPEKLFF
NA	TRBD1	TRBJ1-5	TRBV2	TGTGCCAGCAGTCAGACAGGGTCCGATCAGCCCCAGCATTTT	CASSQTGSDQPQHF
NA	NA	TRBJ1-1	TRBV18	TGTGCCAGCTCAGAGGTCCGGGTTACTGAAGCTTTCTTT	CASSEVRVTEAFF